A selection of T cell receptor beta chains follows, all from one sample in a study of blood T cells in healthy people across ages. TCRdb fed the 5' RACE reads into MiXCR, producing one record per CDR3 protein. Of roughly 800,000 distinct CDR3 sequences detected, 58% appear once; the ten largest clones hold 22%. Sequenced material: blood. All receptors derive from a man younger than 45 in good health. Each CDR3 is given with its conserved first and last residue. The order of the fields is D gene, V gene, CDR3 length, clone size, J gene, CDR3 DNA, CDR3 protein. The D gene is left open where the match is weak. Clone sizes are given selectively: once, few, many, or a class where the clone is expanded.

TRBD2	TRBV9	20	NA	TRBJ2-1	TGTGCCAGCAGCATCCACGGGACTAGCGGGGTGAAGAGCTCCTACAATGAGCAGTTCTTC	CASSIHGTSGVKSSYNEQFF
TRBD1	TRBV28	13	NA	TRBJ2-7	TGTGCCAGCAGTTTAAGGGACAGGGGCGAGCAGTACTTC	CASSLRDRGEQYF
NA	TRBV14	12	NA	TRBJ2-1	TGTGCCAGCAGCCAGTCTAGCCGAAGGCAGTTCTTC	CASSQSSRRQFF
TRBD2	TRBV9	15	NA	TRBJ2-7	TGTGCCAGCAGCGTAGGCAGCGGGGGGTACAATGAGCAGTACTTC	CASSVGSGGYNEQYF
NA	TRBV7-2	12	NA	TRBJ2-7	TGTGCCAGCACCTTTGAGTCCTACGAGCAGTACTTC	CASTFESYEQYF
TRBD1	TRBV12-3/TRBV12-4	18	NA	TRBJ1-2	TGTGCCAGCACTGGGTTGGGCACAGGGGACAAAGACAACTATGGCTACACCTTC	CASTGLGTGDKDNYGYTF
NA	TRBV24-1	15	NA	TRBJ2-6	TGTGCCACCAGTGATGGGGCGTCTGGGGCCAACGTCCTGACTTTC	CATSDGASGANVLTF
TRBD1	TRBV12-3/TRBV12-4	14	NA	TRBJ2-5	TGTGCCAGCAACATAGGGACAGCACAAGAGACCCAGTACTTC	CASNIGTAQETQYF
NA	TRBV20-1	16	NA	TRBJ2-1	TGCAGTGCTAGAGATTTGGAACCCCTCAGCGCGTATGAGCAGTTCTTC	CSARDLEPLSAYEQFF
TRBD1	TRBV27	12	NA	TRBJ2-7	TGTGCCTGCAGCCCAGGGGGTTACGAGCAGTACTTC	CACSPGGYEQYF
NA	TRBV7-9	12	NA	TRBJ2-3	TGTGCCAGCAGCGCACTTCTCGCACACGCGTATTTT	CASSALLAHAYF
NA	TRBV29-1	13	few	TRBJ2-3	TGCAGCGTTGGGGGCAGAAACACAGATACGCAGTATTTT	CSVGGRNTDTQYF
NA	TRBV6-1	13	NA	TRBJ1-6	TGTGCCGGGGAAGCAGGGTATAATTCACCCCTCCACTTT	CAGEAGYNSPLHF
NA	TRBV10-3	14	NA	TRBJ2-5	TGTGCCATCAGGAAGGGAGGAGACCAAGAGACCCAGTACTTC	CAIRKGGDQETQYF
TRBD2	TRBV28	15	NA	TRBJ2-3	TGTGCCAGCAGTACTTTTCGGGAGGGCATGGATACGCAGTATTTT	CASSTFREGMDTQYF
NA	TRBV10-3	13	NA	TRBJ2-3	TGTGCCATCAGTGTTACAGGCATGGATACGCAGTATTTT	CAISVTGMDTQYF
TRBD1	TRBV7-2	12	NA	TRBJ1-2	TGTGCCAGCAGCGACAGGGATCCCATCTACACCTTC	CASSDRDPIYTF
NA	TRBV10-3	15	few	TRBJ1-2	TGTGCCATCAGGAACACAGATTCTAGTTCCTATGGCTACACCTTC	CAIRNTDSSSYGYTF
NA	TRBV29-1	13	NA	TRBJ1-1	TGCAGCGTTGGGGAATCCTCGGGGACTGAAGCTTTCTTT	CSVGESSGTEAFF
NA	TRBV20-1	13	NA	TRBJ1-6	TGCAGTGCTAGAGATCTACAAAATTCACCCCTCCACTTT	CSARDLQNSPLHF
NA	TRBV20-1	14	NA	TRBJ1-2	TGCAGTGCTCACCGGGCCTCTTATAACTATGGCTACACCTTC	CSAHRASYNYGYTF
TRBD2	TRBV20-1	14	NA	TRBJ2-7	TGCAGTGCTAGAGTGGCGGGAGTAAAATACGAGCAGTACTTC	CSARVAGVKYEQYF
NA	TRBV9	14	NA	TRBJ2-5	TGTGCCAGCAGCGTTTCGGGGGTCCAAGAGACCCAGTACTTC	CASSVSGVQETQYF
TRBD2	TRBV2	15	few	TRBJ2-1	TGTGCCAGCAGTGCAGCGGGGGAGCCGAACAATGAGCAGTTCTTC	CASSAAGEPNNEQFF
NA	TRBV7-2	14	NA	TRBJ2-1	TGTGCCAGCAGCTTAAAGTCGGGTTACAATGAGCAGTTCTTC	CASSLKSGYNEQFF